A single TCR beta chain is shown here with its context. It has no known antigen specificity. Base qualities are not provided; no much larger clone lies one nucleotide away. The donors were healthy, HIV-negative adults who had no recently reported acute infections or vaccinations. Every donor was a Caucasian adult residing in Nashville, Tennessee, USA. CD4+ T cells were enriched by magnetic negative selection, after which naive cells were positively selected on CD45RA and the negative fraction was taken as the memory subset. Blood was collected by leukapheresis, and PBMCs were isolated by Ficoll-Histopaque density gradient centrifugation and then cryopreserved in liquid nitrogen vapor phase. Analytical flow cytometry was used to check the purity and quantity of each magnetically sorted T cell population. Each sorted fraction had its genomic DNA isolated and then quantified by UV absorbance on a Nanodrop 2000c.

This entry belongs to a study of shared clonotypes between healthy human individuals (dated by TCRdb to about 2020). Some background on the complete study: The cohort comprised two women and a few men aged 18 to 49 years. Per donor, leukapheresis produced somewhere between about 0.85 and 9.5 billion PBMCs. For each donor, CD4 naive and CD4 memory were each given three plates, CD8 naive was given two plates, and CD8 memory was given one plate. To estimate repertoire size and how much clonotype sharing occurs between individuals, the study deeply sequenced the blood TCR repertoires of about 5 healthy adults. Libraries were prepared and TCR repertoires were sequenced by different laboratories using diverse techniques, in order to increase sequencing depth and limit assay-specific biases.

Study-wide conclusions, independent of this receptor: Even with the large sequencing depth, rarefaction of the sorted-subset datasets indicated that sequencing was incomplete. Sampling was limited to blood, and TCR repertoires in tissue likely differ from TCR repertoires in blood. The genetic and exposure-history diversity represented was limited by the small number of donors. Across a handful of donors, approximately 5% of naive CD4, roughly 3.5% of naive CD8, about 2.3% of memory CD4, and roughly 0.4% of memory CD8 clonotypes were shared. Estimated clonotype richness was generally larger for naive than for memory subsets. Pairwise subsampling led to the expectation that sequencing depth would affect the degree of clonotype sharing among donors. Clonotypes shared by all four sorted-subset donors showed higher generation probabilities than non-shared clonotypes.

Using the deep immunoSEQ assay, TCR CDR3 regions were amplified from genomic DNA by multiplex PCR. For each cell subset, the extracted genomic DNA was distributed evenly across all wells of several immunoSEQ 96-well plates, and each plate served as one replicate. For sorted subsets, around 200 ng genomic DNA, equal to 30,000 to 35,000 T cell genomes, was loaded into each replicate PCR. Purified libraries were measured with a Qubit 3.0 fluorometer, size-checked on a Bioanalyzer 2100, and measured again with the KAPA Library Quantification kit. A separate single-read 150-cycle Illumina NextSeq 550 flow cell was used to sequence each immunoSEQ 96-well plate. The source study handled its data this way. Because the immunoSEQ output included only junctional sequences and no quality scores, the filtering could not be the same as the filtering used for full-length reads. To assign V/J genes and CDR3, sequences were annotated against IMGT germline references using PyIR, a Python wrapper for IgBLAST v1.9. Reads were filtered out if the reads had weak V/J assignments (E-value above 1e-6), no CDR3, stop codons, out-of-frame junctions, or ambiguous translated residues. A V3J clonotype was defined by an identical inferred V gene, J gene, and CDR3 amino acid sequence. The percentage overlap between two repertoires was calculated by dividing the number of shared unique clonotypes by the size of the smaller repertoire. Three approaches were used to assess repertoire richness: RTK rarefaction, the Chao1 estimator, and Recon v2.1 estimates of unobserved clonotypes. Generation probabilities for all TCRbeta clonotypes obtained by the gDNA method from several donors were computed using OLGA. In its TCRdb copy, this immuneACCESS table keeps in-frame sequences only and misses some clones. Where compared with another copy, unresolved V genes explain less than half of these, and the others have no known cause. D and trimming were read from the DNA, whereas the V and J calls and clone size are those reported in that table. The sample table records roughly 1.5 million clones; approximately 98% of these occur just once. The top ten clonotypes cover about 0.4% of the sample.

The TCR comes from a man aged 25 to 40 in good health. The sample comprised naive CD4+ T cells sorted from blood. Per the publication, the cell subset or site label means: CD45RA+ positively selected.

The CDR3 protein: CASSAGKPPDTQYF. The DNA sequence reads TGTGCCAGCAGTGCCGGGAAGCCCCCAGATACGCAGTATTTT. The chain couples TRBV2 to TRBJ2-3; the D segment could be TRBD2, given 5 matching bases. Cut back by 4 bases and 4 bases, the V and J ends lie 12 bases apart. CDR1 and CDR2 are read off the germline V gene as SNHLY and FYNNEI. The CDR3 sequence holds 14 residues, the cysteine and phenylalanine included. Only the CDR3 part of the read is kept: 42 bases, read in frame from the first base.